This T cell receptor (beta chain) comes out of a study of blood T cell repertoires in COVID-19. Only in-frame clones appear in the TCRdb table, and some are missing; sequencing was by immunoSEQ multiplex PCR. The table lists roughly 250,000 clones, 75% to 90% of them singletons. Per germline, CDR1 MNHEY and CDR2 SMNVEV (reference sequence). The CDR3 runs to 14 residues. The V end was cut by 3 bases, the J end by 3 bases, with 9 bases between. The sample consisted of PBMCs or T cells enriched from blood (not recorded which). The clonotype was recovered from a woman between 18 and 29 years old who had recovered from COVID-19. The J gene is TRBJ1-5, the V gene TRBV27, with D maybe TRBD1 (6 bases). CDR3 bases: TGTGCCAGCAGTTTTAGGGGGAACAATCAGCCCCAGCATTTT. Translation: CASSFRGNNQPQHF.